The rows below give T cell receptor beta chains drawn from one sample of a study of CD8 T cells in Susac syndrome. One entry per CDR3 protein results from TCRdb running MiXCR on the immunoSEQ multiplex PCR reads. The repertoire has 160,000 or so distinct CDR3 sequences, 92% of them found once; the top ten carry 0.08%. Sequencing was carried out using CD4+ T cells from PBMCs. The receptor set was obtained from a human donor in good health. Both conserved end residues are part of each CDR3. The D gene is left open where the match is weak. Only some rows state a clone size, as once, few, many or a class for expanded clones.

D: TRBD1; size: .; V: TRBV19; J: TRBJ2-2; DNA: TGTGCCAGTAAAGGGGGCACTTCCACCGGGGAGCTGTTTTTT; CDR3: CASKGGTSTGELFF
D: .; size: .; V: TRBV28; J: TRBJ1-5; DNA: TGTGCCAGCAGTTTATCCCCGGCAGGGGCCTCAGGGAAGCCCCAGCATTTT; CDR3: CASSLSPAGASGKPQHF
D: .; size: .; V: TRBV24-1; J: TRBJ1-5; DNA: TGTGCCACCAGTGCCGCGGGGGACCAGCCCCAGCATTTT; CDR3: CATSAAGDQPQHF
D: .; size: .; V: TRBV7-2; J: TRBJ2-7; DNA: TGTGCCAGCAGCCTCGCCGGGGGCCTTGGACCCTACGAGCAGTACTTC; CDR3: CASSLAGGLGPYEQYF
D: TRBD1; size: .; V: TRBV5-1; J: TRBJ2-7; DNA: TGCGCCAGCAGCTCGACAGGGGGCCTGCCTGCCGTCTACGAGCAGTACTTC; CDR3: CASSSTGGLPAVYEQYF
D: .; size: .; V: TRBV20-1; J: TRBJ2-7; DNA: TGCAGTGCATGGGCCCCGGGACAATCTGTTTACGAGCAGTACTTC; CDR3: CSAWAPGQSVYEQYF
D: .; size: .; V: TRBV7-9; J: TRBJ1-1; DNA: TGTGCCAGCAGCTTACAGGATGGGACTGAAGCTTTCTTT; CDR3: CASSLQDGTEAFF
D: TRBD2; size: .; V: TRBV10-3; J: TRBJ2-7; DNA: TGTGCCATCAGTTTGGGACTAGCGGGTAAAAGCTCCTACGAGCAGTACTTC; CDR3: CAISLGLAGKSSYEQYF
D: .; size: .; V: TRBV19; J: TRBJ2-3; DNA: TGTGCCAGTAGAAAGGAGGGAAGCACAGATACGCAGTATTTT; CDR3: CASRKEGSTDTQYF
D: .; size: .; V: TRBV28; J: TRBJ1-5; DNA: TGTGCCAGCAACGACAGGATTAGCAATCAGCCCCAGCATTTT; CDR3: CASNDRISNQPQHF
D: .; size: .; V: TRBV6-2/TRBV6-3; J: TRBJ2-1; DNA: TGTGCCAGCAGCTACGTGGGGCGGGCTGGTGCTGGTTACAATGAGCAGTTCTTC; CDR3: CASSYVGRAGAGYNEQFF
D: .; size: .; V: TRBV29-1; J: TRBJ1-1; DNA: TGCAGCGCGCACAATTGGGGGAACACTGAAGCTTTCTTT; CDR3: CSAHNWGNTEAFF
D: .; size: .; V: TRBV6-6; J: TRBJ2-3; DNA: TGTGCCAGCAACCGGGTCCGGGGAGATACGCAGTATTTT; CDR3: CASNRVRGDTQYF
D: TRBD1; size: .; V: TRBV19; J: TRBJ1-4; DNA: TGTGCCAGTTCCACCGGGACAGGCGGGGAAAAACTGTTTTTT; CDR3: CASSTGTGGEKLFF
D: .; size: .; V: TRBV9; J: TRBJ1-3; DNA: TGTGCCAGCAGCGTGCGGAGCTCTGGAAACACCATATATTTT; CDR3: CASSVRSSGNTIYF
D: .; size: .; V: TRBV6-5; J: TRBJ1-1; DNA: TGTGCCAGCAGTCCTTCACACAGGGTGGGGACTGAAGCTTTCTTT; CDR3: CASSPSHRVGTEAFF
D: .; size: few; V: TRBV29-1; J: TRBJ2-7; DNA: TGCAGCGTTGGCTCCTACGAGCAGTACTTC; CDR3: CSVGSYEQYF
D: .; size: .; V: TRBV7-6; J: TRBJ1-5; DNA: TGTGCCAGCAGCTTAATGTCAGGGCTCAATCAGCCCCAGCATTTT; CDR3: CASSLMSGLNQPQHF
D: .; size: .; V: TRBV7-2; J: TRBJ1-6; DNA: TGTGCCAGCAGCCGGCAAGGACAAAATAATTCACCCCTCCACTTT; CDR3: CASSRQGQNNSPLHF
D: .; size: once; V: TRBV20-1; J: TRBJ1-1; DNA: TGCAGTGGGAACAGAAACACTGAAGCTTTCTTT; CDR3: CSGNRNTEAFF
D: TRBD1; size: .; V: TRBV29-1; J: TRBJ2-5; DNA: TGCAGCGCGGACCCGGGACAGGGGCAAGAGACCCAGTACTTC; CDR3: CSADPGQGQETQYF
D: TRBD1; size: .; V: TRBV5-6; J: TRBJ2-2; DNA: TGTGCCAGCAGCCGCTTGGACAGGGCGGGCACCGGGGAGCTGTTTTTT; CDR3: CASSRLDRAGTGELFF
D: .; size: .; V: TRBV7-9; J: TRBJ2-5; DNA: TGTGCCAGCAGCTTAGTTTCGGGGGCGCGACAAGAGACCCAGTACTTC; CDR3: CASSLVSGARQETQYF
D: .; size: .; V: TRBV29-1; J: TRBJ1-5; DNA: TGCAGCGTCAGCAGGGATAGCAATCAGCCCCAGCATTTT; CDR3: CSVSRDSNQPQHF
D: .; size: .; V: TRBV7-9; J: TRBJ2-1; DNA: TGTGCCAGCAGCTCCGAGGGGTACGAGCAGTTCTTC; CDR3: CASSSEGYEQFF
D: .; size: .; V: TRBV20-1; J: TRBJ1-4; DNA: TGCAGTGCTAGAGGGGATGTAGCAACTAATGAAAAACTGTTTTTT; CDR3: CSARGDVATNEKLFF
D: TRBD2; size: .; V: TRBV12-3/TRBV12-4; J: TRBJ2-1; DNA: TGTGCCAGCAGTCCTAGCGGGAGGGCCGTTGAGCAGTTCTTC; CDR3: CASSPSGRAVEQFF
D: .; size: .; V: TRBV20-1; J: TRBJ2-6; DNA: TGCAGTGCTCCTGGGGCGTCTGGGGCCAACGTCCTGACTTTC; CDR3: CSAPGASGANVLTF
D: .; size: .; V: TRBV6-2/TRBV6-3; J: TRBJ2-5; DNA: TGTGCCAGCAGTTACCGGGTAGAGACCCAGTACTTC; CDR3: CASSYRVETQYF
D: TRBD2; size: .; V: TRBV7-9; J: TRBJ2-1; DNA: TGTGCCAGCAGCTTCGCGGGGGGGCTATACAATGAGCAGTTCTTC; CDR3: CASSFAGGLYNEQFF
D: .; size: .; V: TRBV9; J: TRBJ2-7; DNA: TGTGCCAGCAGCGTAGTGGCTTACTACGAGCAGTACTTC; CDR3: CASSVVAYYEQYF
D: .; size: .; V: TRBV28; J: TRBJ2-7; DNA: TGTGCCAGCGAAAAAGCAGGCCCTATGAGAGAGCAGTACTTC; CDR3: CASEKAGPMREQYF
D: .; size: .; V: TRBV13; J: TRBJ1-2; DNA: TGTGCCAGCAGCTTAAGGGGAACTCTCTATGGCTACACCTTC; CDR3: CASSLRGTLYGYTF
D: .; size: .; V: TRBV18; J: TRBJ2-4; DNA: TGTGCCAGCTCACCATCGGTCCAACTAGCCAAAAACATTCAGTACTTC; CDR3: CASSPSVQLAKNIQYF
D: .; size: .; V: TRBV6-2/TRBV6-3; J: TRBJ2-6; DNA: TGTGCCAGCAGCCGGATCCGAGGCGCCTCTGGGGCCAACGTCCTGACTTTC; CDR3: CASSRIRGASGANVLTF
D: TRBD1; size: .; V: TRBV10-3; J: TRBJ2-5; DNA: TGTGCCACCAAAGAGACAGGGACAGAGACCCAGTACTTC; CDR3: CATKETGTETQYF
D: TRBD1; size: .; V: TRBV20-1; J: TRBJ1-2; DNA: TGCAGTGCTAGAAGGGACAGGGCTGGCTACACCTTC; CDR3: CSARRDRAGYTF
D: TRBD1; size: once; V: TRBV7-2; J: TRBJ1-5; DNA: TGTGCCAGCAGCTTCAGGGACAGGGGGCGCGGTCAGCCCCAGCATTTT; CDR3: CASSFRDRGRGQPQHF
D: TRBD2; size: .; V: TRBV10-1; J: TRBJ2-7; DNA: TGCGCCAGCAGTGAGAGACTAGCGGGAGATGAGCAGTACTTC; CDR3: CASSERLAGDEQYF
D: .; size: once; V: TRBV12-3/TRBV12-4; J: TRBJ1-1; DNA: TGTGCCAGCAGTTTGGGGCCGAGTAACACTGAAGCTTTCTTT; CDR3: CASSLGPSNTEAFF
D: .; size: .; V: TRBV12-3/TRBV12-4; J: TRBJ2-3; DNA: TGTGCCAGCAGTCCTGTGACTCCAGATACGCAGTATTTT; CDR3: CASSPVTPDTQYF
D: TRBD1; size: once; V: TRBV4-3; J: TRBJ1-6; DNA: TGCGCCAGCAGCCAAGATGGGAACAGGGGGCGAGGATCACCCCTCCACTTT; CDR3: CASSQDGNRGRGSPLHF
D: .; size: .; V: TRBV20-1; J: TRBJ2-2; DNA: TGCAGTGCTAGACAAGCCGGGGAGCTGTTTTTT; CDR3: CSARQAGELFF
D: TRBD2; size: .; V: TRBV7-9; J: TRBJ2-5; DNA: TGTGCCAGCAGTGCGATCGGGGGGATGGAGACCCAGTACTTC; CDR3: CASSAIGGMETQYF
D: .; size: .; V: TRBV7-6; J: TRBJ1-5; DNA: TGTGCCAGCAGCTTAGCATCCGGACTCAATCAGCCCCAGCATTTT; CDR3: CASSLASGLNQPQHF
D: .; size: .; V: TRBV9; J: TRBJ2-2; DNA: TGTGCCAGCAGCGCTGCATTAGTAATCGGGGAGCTGTTTTTT; CDR3: CASSAALVIGELFF
D: .; size: once; V: TRBV29-1; J: TRBJ1-1; DNA: TGCAGCGGGGAGGGGGTAACGGGCACTGAAGCTTTCTTT; CDR3: CSGEGVTGTEAFF
D: .; size: .; V: TRBV7-2; J: TRBJ2-7; DNA: TGTGCCAGCAGCTTAGGTCTCAGGGCAAACGAGCAGTACTTC; CDR3: CASSLGLRANEQYF
D: TRBD2; size: .; V: TRBV5-1; J: TRBJ2-3; DNA: TGCGCCAGCAGCCCCTCTAGCGCGGGAGGGTCAGATACGCAGTATTTT; CDR3: CASSPSSAGGSDTQYF
D: .; size: .; V: TRBV20-1; J: TRBJ1-5; DNA: TGCAGTGCTAGAGGCCCCAATAACCAGCCCCAGCATTTT; CDR3: CSARGPNNQPQHF
D: .; size: few; V: TRBV6-6; J: TRBJ2-7; DNA: TGTGCCAGCTGGGATGGGACCTACGAGCAGTACTTC; CDR3: CASWDGTYEQYF
D: .; size: .; V: TRBV12-3/TRBV12-4; J: TRBJ2-3; DNA: TGTGCCAGCAGTGAACTTGGGTCCCATACGCAGTATTTT; CDR3: CASSELGSHTQYF
D: .; size: .; V: TRBV10-3; J: TRBJ2-5; DNA: TGTGCCATCAGTGAATCCCAGGAGACCCAGTACTTC; CDR3: CAISESQETQYF
D: TRBD1; size: .; V: TRBV7-9; J: TRBJ2-5; DNA: TGTGCCAGCAGCTATGGACAGGTAGAGACCCAGTACTTC; CDR3: CASSYGQVETQYF
D: .; size: .; V: TRBV20-1; J: TRBJ1-3; DNA: TGCAGTGCCGCTCATTCACTCTCTGGAAACACCATATATTTT; CDR3: CSAAHSLSGNTIYF
D: .; size: .; V: TRBV12-3/TRBV12-4; J: TRBJ1-4; DNA: TGTGCCAGCAGTTTTACGGGGCGGCAAGAAAAACTGTTTTTT; CDR3: CASSFTGRQEKLFF
D: .; size: once; V: TRBV4-1; J: TRBJ1-5; DNA: TGCGCCAGCAGCTATTACGGAGGACTTAGCAATCAGCCCCAGCATTTT; CDR3: CASSYYGGLSNQPQHF